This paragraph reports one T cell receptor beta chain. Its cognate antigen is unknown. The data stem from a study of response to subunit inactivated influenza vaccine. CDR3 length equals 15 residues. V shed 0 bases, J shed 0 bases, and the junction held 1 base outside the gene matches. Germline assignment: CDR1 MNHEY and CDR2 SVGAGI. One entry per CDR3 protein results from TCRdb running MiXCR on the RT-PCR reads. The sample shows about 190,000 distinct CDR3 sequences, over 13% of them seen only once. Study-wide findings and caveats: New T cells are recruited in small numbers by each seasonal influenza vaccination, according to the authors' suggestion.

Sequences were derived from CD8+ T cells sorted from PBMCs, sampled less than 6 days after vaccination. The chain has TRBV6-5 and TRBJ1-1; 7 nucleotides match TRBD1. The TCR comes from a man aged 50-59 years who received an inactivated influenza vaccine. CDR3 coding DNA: TGTGCCAGCAGTTACTCTACAGGGGTGAACACTGAAGCTTTCTTT. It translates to CASSYSTGVNTEAFF.